This T cell receptor (beta chain) is from a study of T-cell reconstitution after alpha-beta-depleted transplantation in children. The authors prepared the TCRbeta library with unique molecular identifiers. From the PCR reads, TCRdb called clonotypes with MiXCR, one entry per CDR3 protein. This table holds about a million distinct CDR3 sequences, about 29% found once. Turning to this clonotype: Its antigen remains unidentified.

Germline CDR1 DFQATT, CDR2 SNEGSKA (reference sequence). The length of the CDR3 is 10 residues. Deletions cut 4 bases from V and 8 bases from J, with 9 bases between. Findings and limits, study-wide: Expanded clones from the graft, numbering several hundred, reportedly supplied alpha-beta T cells about two months after transplant. Newly produced T cells mostly provided counts and TCRbeta diversity after one year, as hyperexpanded clones declined.

The V and J genes are TRBV20-1 and TRBJ2-7, with D unclear. This specimen was PBMCs, mostly from graft donor cells, taken 360 days after TCRalphabeta/CD19-depleted stem cell transplant. The receptor comes from a boy less than two years old who had a stem cell transplant for SCID, so the T cells may come from the graft donor. The CDR3 is CSATSMQQYF. The CDR3 region has the DNA TGCAGTGCTACATCTATGCAGCAGTACTTC.